This TCR beta chain is from a study of CD8 T cells in ankylosing spondylitis. Overall study findings and caveats: Clones linked with disease were CD8+ and fairly uncommon in the peripheral blood. Earlier work had already found some motif variants in reactive arthritis synovial fluid and blood. Apparently characteristic of ankylosing spondylitis blood was a TCR beta motif (under ten highly homologous variants).

Quantitative 5'-RACE with molecular barcodes was used to make the TCR beta libraries. Via MiXCR, TCRdb re-called the 5' RACE reads, giving one row per CDR3 protein. Of about 340,000 distinct CDR3 sequences listed, approximately 8% are singletons. Germline lookup yields CDR1 LNHNV and CDR2 YYDKDF (reference sequence). Trimming cost V 0 bases and J 5 bases, with 11 bases left between them. The CDR3 is made up of 15 amino acids. Many counts were recorded for this clonotype. What it recognizes is unknown. The chain carries TRBV15 and TRBJ1-5; D is uncertain. What was sequenced was blood, either unsorted or a sorted T cell fraction (not recorded which). The origin of this receptor is a male donor with ankylosing spondylitis. In nucleotides, the CDR3 is TGTGCCACCAGCAGAGAGGCCAATGGTTATCAGCCCCAGCATTTT. Protein product: CATSREANGYQPQHF.